A selection of T cell receptor beta chains follows, all from one sample in a study of control samples from healthy donors and cancer patients. This table comes from immunoSEQ multiplex PCR, and its TCRdb copy is limited to in-frame clones, with some not included. The table lists some 120,000 clones, approximately 90% of them singletons. Source material: blood. Receptors originate from a woman in her 70s in good health. Both conserved end residues are part of each CDR3. The D gene is left open where the match is weak. Clone size is not always given. Where it is, it says once, few, many or a class for expanded clones.

TRBV27	TRBD2	TRBJ2-1	once	CASSPGRGFYNEQFF	TGTGCCAGCAGTCCCGGGCGGGGGTTCTACAATGAGCAGTTCTTC
TRBV19	TRBD1	TRBJ2-7	NA	CASSPELRQGTYEQYF	TGTGCCAGTAGCCCAGAACTTAGACAGGGAACCTACGAGCAGTACTTC
TRBV6-5	TRBD1	TRBJ1-1	once	CASSYLAGTGNTEAFF	TGTGCCAGCAGTTACCTCGCGGGGACAGGGAACACTGAAGCTTTCTTT
TRBV5-5	TRBD1	TRBJ1-6	many	CASSGRDSYNSPLHF	TGTGCCAGCAGCGGCCGGGACAGTTATAATTCACCCCTCCACTTT
TRBV7-2	NA	TRBJ2-7	NA	CASSQTLRGRYEQYF	TGTGCCAGCAGCCAGACTCTGCGCGGCCGTTACGAGCAGTACTTC
TRBV9	NA	TRBJ1-1	NA	CASSVTEQNTEAFF	TGTGCCAGCAGCGTCACAGAACAAAACACTGAAGCTTTCTTT
TRBV6-2/TRBV6-3	NA	TRBJ1-4	NA	CASSYGGPPNEKLFF	TGTGCCAGCAGTTACGGGGGGCCGCCTAATGAAAAACTGTTTTTT
TRBV4-2	TRBD1	TRBJ1-1	few	CASSQGDRELNAFF	TGTGCCAGCAGCCAGGGGGACAGGGAACTGAATGCTTTCTTT
TRBV7-3	NA	TRBJ2-2	NA	CASSPVGGWSTGELFF	TGTGCCAGCAGCCCCGTGGGGGGTTGGAGCACCGGGGAGCTGTTTTTT
TRBV5-1	NA	TRBJ1-3	NA	CASSGGPLSGNTIYF	TGCGCCAGCAGCGGGGGACCGCTCTCTGGAAACACCATATATTTT
TRBV25-1	TRBD1	TRBJ1-3	few	CASSPLDRAGNTIYF	TGTGCCAGCAGCCCCCTGGACAGGGCTGGAAACACCATATATTTT
TRBV11-2	TRBD1	TRBJ1-1	once	CASSFQGAGQTEAFF	TGTGCCAGCAGCTTCCAGGGGGCCGGACAAACTGAAGCTTTCTTT
TRBV11-3	TRBD2	TRBJ2-7	NA	CASSLGTSGVDEQYF	TGTGCCAGCAGCTTAGGGACTAGCGGGGTTGACGAGCAGTACTTC
TRBV12-3/TRBV12-4	NA	TRBJ1-1	NA	CASRYGNTEAFF	TGTGCCAGCAGGTACGGGAACACTGAAGCTTTCTTT
TRBV6-5	NA	TRBJ1-2	NA	CASRNDGFYGYTF	TGTGCCAGCCGAAACGACGGATTCTATGGCTACACCTTC
TRBV19	NA	TRBJ1-4	NA	CAGLTRGKTNEKLFF	TGTGCCGGACTCACCAGGGGCAAGACTAATGAAAAACTGTTTTTT
TRBV12-3/TRBV12-4	NA	TRBJ1-6	NA	CASSTRDTSPLHF	TGTGCCAGCAGTACAAGGGACACTTCACCCCTCCACTTT
TRBV7-2	NA	TRBJ1-2	NA	CASSPQENYGYTF	TGTGCCAGCAGCCCCCAGGAAAACTATGGCTACACCTTC
TRBV11-2	NA	TRBJ2-5	NA	CASSFGETQYF	TGTGCCAGCAGCTTTGGAGAGACCCAGTACTTC
TRBV12-3/TRBV12-4	TRBD1	TRBJ1-5	once	CASRSGTGRVHF	TGTGCCAGCAGGTCGGGGACAGGGAGAGTGCATTTT
TRBV6-6	NA	TRBJ2-2	NA	CASHRANTGELFF	TGTGCCAGCCACAGGGCGAACACCGGGGAGCTGTTTTTT
TRBV2	NA	TRBJ1-2	NA	CASSESLSGRVGGYTF	TGTGCCAGCAGTGAATCTTTGTCAGGGCGGGTCGGGGGCTACACCTTC
TRBV6-5	NA	TRBJ2-7	NA	CASSYSRQGSFSRQYF	TGTGCCAGCAGTTACTCGAGGCAGGGGAGTTTTTCCCGGCAGTACTTC
TRBV6-6	NA	TRBJ1-3	many	CASSTGNTIYF	TGTGCCAGCAGTACCGGAAACACCATATATTTT
TRBV5-1	NA	TRBJ1-3	NA	CASSLGQTPTGNTIYF	TGCGCCAGCAGCTTGGGACAGACCCCTACTGGAAACACCATATATTTT
TRBV20-1	NA	TRBJ1-4	once	CSVREEKLFF	TGCAGTGTTAGGGAAGAAAAACTGTTTTTT
TRBV5-1	NA	TRBJ1-2	NA	CASTRTGQPASPNYGYTF	TGCGCCAGCACCCGAACCGGGCAGCCCGCATCCCCTAACTATGGCTACACCTTC
TRBV2	TRBD1	TRBJ2-7	NA	CASSSGTGGYEQYF	TGTGCCAGCAGTTCCGGGACAGGGGGCTACGAGCAGTACTTC
TRBV19	NA	TRBJ1-6	NA	CATTSSYNSPLHF	TGTGCCACTACGAGCTCCTATAATTCACCCCTCCACTTT
TRBV6-1	TRBD2	TRBJ2-3	NA	CASSGAGGKGTQYF	TGTGCCAGCAGTGGAGCGGGGGGCAAAGGTACGCAGTATTTT
TRBV19	TRBD1	TRBJ1-5	NA	CASNFPGQGNSQPQHF	TGTGCCAGTAACTTTCCGGGACAGGGGAACAGTCAGCCCCAGCATTTT
TRBV4-3	NA	TRBJ2-7	NA	CASSQEFRGNEQYF	TGCGCCAGCAGCCAAGAGTTTCGGGGGAACGAGCAGTACTTC
TRBV15	TRBD1	TRBJ2-5	NA	CATSTTGAQETQYF	TGTGCCACCAGCACAACAGGGGCCCAAGAGACCCAGTACTTC
TRBV7-2	NA	TRBJ2-3	NA	CASSLGLSDTQYF	TGTGCCAGCAGCTTGGGACTTTCAGATACGCAGTATTTT
TRBV18	NA	TRBJ1-4	NA	CASSPGATNEKLFF	TGTGCCAGCTCACCAGGGGCAACTAATGAAAAACTGTTTTTT
TRBV10-3	NA	TRBJ2-7	NA	CAISETVTSYEQYF	TGTGCCATCAGTGAGACGGTGACCTCCTACGAGCAGTACTTC
TRBV7-2	NA	TRBJ2-1	NA	CASSSDTGNEQFF	TGTGCCAGCAGCTCAGATACGGGGAATGAGCAGTTCTTC
TRBV4-2	NA	TRBJ1-4	NA	CASSHTGINEKLFF	TGTGCCAGCAGCCATACAGGGATTAATGAAAAGCTGTTTTTT
TRBV28	NA	TRBJ1-1	NA	CASSGGVYTEAFF	TGTGCCAGCAGTGGGGGGGTGTACACTGAAGCTTTCTTT
TRBV2	NA	TRBJ2-6	NA	CASSESSGANVLTF	TGTGCCAGCAGCGAGAGCTCTGGGGCCAACGTCCTGACTTTC
TRBV7-2	TRBD2	TRBJ2-7	NA	CASSSTSGRFEQYF	TGTGCCAGCAGCTCTACTAGCGGGCGATTCGAGCAGTACTTC
TRBV6-5	TRBD1	TRBJ1-2	NA	CASHRDSYGYTF	TGTGCCAGCCATCGGGACAGCTATGGCTACACCTTC
TRBV7-7	TRBD2	TRBJ2-1	few	CASQKNSGGAPYEQFF	TGTGCTAGCCAAAAGAATAGCGGGGGGGCCCCTTATGAGCAGTTCTTC
TRBV10-2	NA	TRBJ1-1	NA	CASSETGLNTEAFF	TGCGCCAGCAGTGAGACGGGGTTGAACACTGAAGCTTTCTTT
TRBV10-3	NA	TRBJ2-3	NA	CAISESDTQYF	TGTGCCATCAGTGAGTCAGATACGCAGTATTTT